This is a list of T cell receptor beta chains from one sample in a study of cytomegalovirus exposure and HLA in healthy donors. Libraries were prepared by immunoSEQ multiplex PCR; TCRdb keeps only in-frame clonotypes and omits some of them. The sample has 95,000 or so clones; 81% are singletons. The sequenced material came from PBMCs. The receptors were gathered from an older woman in good health and CMV-seropositive. CDR3s include the opening cysteine and the closing phenylalanine or tryptophan. The D gene is left open where the match is weak. Size is omitted from some rows. Given values are once, few, many or a class for expanded clones.

v_call	d_call	clone_size	j_call	cdr3_aa	cdr3_nt
TRBV7-9	-	few	TRBJ2-3	CASSFGSSSTDTQYF	TGTGCCAGCAGCTTTGGGAGCTCTAGCACAGATACGCAGTATTTT
TRBV30	TRBD2	-	TRBJ2-5	CAWSTTSGVTAQYF	TGTGCCTGGAGTACGACTAGCGGGGTGACGGCCCAGTACTTC
TRBV5-4	TRBD1	few	TRBJ1-2	CASSPLTGLNYGYTF	TGTGCCAGCAGCCCATTGACAGGGCTAAACTATGGCTACACCTTC
TRBV14	-	-	TRBJ2-2	CASSQGGLSGGRNTGELFF	TGTGCCAGCAGCCAAGGGGGTTTATCGGGGGGCCGGAACACCGGGGAGCTGTTTTTT
TRBV29-1	-	-	TRBJ2-5	CSVDPGQETQYF	TGCAGCGTTGATCCGGGCCAAGAGACCCAGTACTTC
TRBV4-2	-	once	TRBJ2-7	CASSQEDRGSYEQYF	TGTGCCAGCAGCCAAGAAGACCGAGGCTCCTACGAGCAGTACTTC
TRBV27	TRBD2	-	TRBJ2-7	CASSFVPASGSYEQYF	TGTGCCAGCAGTTTTGTTCCGGCTAGCGGTTCCTACGAGCAGTACTTC
TRBV15	TRBD2	-	TRBJ2-1	CATGLAGDEQFF	TGTGCCACCGGACTAGCGGGAGATGAGCAGTTCTTC
TRBV4-3	-	-	TRBJ2-7	CASSLGRGTYEQYF	TGCGCCAGCAGCCTAGGTCGGGGAACCTACGAGCAGTACTTC
TRBV6-6	TRBD1	-	TRBJ1-1	CASQAGGHMNTEAFF	TGTGCCAGCCAGGCAGGGGGCCACATGAACACTGAAGCTTTCTTT
TRBV5-4	TRBD1	-	TRBJ2-7	CASSAASGQGSEQYF	TGTGCCAGCAGCGCGGCCTCCGGACAGGGGTCCGAGCAGTACTTC
TRBV19	TRBD2	-	TRBJ2-1	CASSIDGLADYNEQFF	TGTGCCAGTAGTATAGATGGGCTAGCGGACTACAATGAGCAGTTCTTC
TRBV5-5	-	-	TRBJ2-5	CASSFGGALEETQYF	TGTGCCAGCAGCTTCGGAGGGGCCCTTGAAGAGACCCAGTACTTC
TRBV28	TRBD1	-	TRBJ2-1	CASSFPGQGYNEQFF	TGTGCCAGCAGTTTCCCGGGACAGGGCTACAATGAGCAGTTCTTC
TRBV5-1	TRBD1	-	TRBJ2-1	CASSRGGMTYNEQFF	TGCGCCAGCAGCAGAGGGGGCATGACCTACAATGAGCAGTTCTTC
TRBV20-1	TRBD1	-	TRBJ2-7	CSADRAGEQYF	TGCAGTGCTGACAGGGCGGGCGAGCAGTACTTC
TRBV7-2	-	-	TRBJ2-5	CASSHGVPQEQYF	TGTGCCAGCAGCCATGGTGTGCCACAGGAGCAGTACTTC
TRBV19	TRBD1	once	TRBJ1-4	CASSQDRGNEKLFF	TGTGCCAGTAGCCAGGACAGGGGTAATGAAAAACTGTTTTTT
TRBV11-1	-	-	TRBJ2-7	CASGGRGPLVEQYF	TGTGCCAGCGGGGGCAGGGGCCCCCTCGTCGAGCAGTACTTC
TRBV7-9	TRBD2	-	TRBJ2-1	CATYFAHSTSGGANEQFF	TGTGCCACCTACTTTGCCCATTCAACTAGCGGGGGTGCCAATGAGCAGTTCTTC
TRBV27	-	-	TRBJ1-3	CASSLGGTGNTIYF	TGTGCCAGCAGTTTAGGGGGCACTGGAAACACCATATATTTT
TRBV9	TRBD1	-	TRBJ1-4	CASSPRNDRGGEKLFF	TGTGCCAGCAGCCCTCGAAATGACAGGGGAGGTGAAAAACTGTTTTTT
TRBV28	-	-	TRBJ1-2	CATFTGHNYGYTF	TGTGCCACCTTTACAGGGCACAACTATGGCTACACCTTC
TRBV7-9	-	few	TRBJ2-7	CASSSRTSAGVVHEQYF	TGTGCCAGCAGCTCCCGTACATCGGCAGGGGTTGTACACGAGCAGTACTTC
TRBV18	-	-	TRBJ2-1	CASSPPGRGYNEQFF	TGTGCCAGCTCACCACCGGGCAGGGGTTACAATGAGCAGTTCTTC
TRBV5-6	-	once	TRBJ2-5	CASTLETFGPSETQYF	TGTGCCAGCACCTTAGAAACCTTTGGGCCGTCGGAGACCCAGTACTTC
TRBV5-1	TRBD1	few	TRBJ2-5	CASGQGTGNQETQYF	TGCGCCAGCGGACAAGGGACAGGGAACCAAGAGACCCAGTACTTC
TRBV19	-	-	TRBJ1-2	CASSKGQPTNYGYTF	TGTGCCAGTAGTAAAGGACAGCCCACTAACTATGGCTACACCTTC
TRBV7-9	TRBD1	-	TRBJ1-4	CASSLGTGERNEKLFF	TGTGCCAGCAGCTTAGGGACAGGGGAGCGGAATGAAAAACTGTTTTTT
TRBV28	-	-	TRBJ2-1	CASSEGGSYNEQFF	TGTGCCAGCAGCGAAGGCGGGTCCTACAATGAGCAGTTCTTC
TRBV18	-	-	TRBJ2-3	CASSPNVRGTDTQYF	TGTGCCAGCTCACCGAATGTCAGGGGAACAGATACGCAGTATTTT
TRBV2	TRBD1	once	TRBJ1-2	CASRLQGADYGYTF	TGTGCCAGCAGGCTACAGGGGGCTGACTATGGCTACACCTTC
TRBV6-5	TRBD1	-	TRBJ1-6	CASSYSFQGAGSPLHF	TGTGCCAGCAGTTACTCGTTTCAGGGGGCGGGTTCACCCCTCCACTTT
TRBV28	TRBD1	-	TRBJ2-7	CASSLPETGGSEQYF	TGTGCCAGCAGTTTACCGGAGACAGGGGGTAGCGAGCAGTACTTC
TRBV14	TRBD2	-	TRBJ2-1	CASSLWTSGFRGNNEQFF	TGTGCCAGCAGCCTCTGGACTAGCGGTTTTCGAGGGAACAATGAGCAGTTCTTC
TRBV6-5	-	-	TRBJ1-2	CASSSNLAVRGSYTF	TGTGCCAGCAGTTCGAACCTGGCTGTCCGGGGAAGCTACACCTTC
TRBV9	-	-	TRBJ1-6	CASGRADSPLHF	TGTGCCAGTGGCAGGGCCGATTCACCCCTCCACTTT
TRBV7-6	TRBD2	-	TRBJ2-3	CASSLLAGGSTDTQYF	TGTGCCAGCAGCCTCCTGGCGGGAGGGAGCACAGATACGCAGTATTTT
TRBV7-2	-	-	TRBJ2-4	CASSLERGLAKNIQYF	TGTGCCAGCAGCTTAGAGCGAGGACTAGCCAAAAACATTCAGTACTTC
TRBV27	TRBD1	few	TRBJ1-4	CASSYDRGGEKLFF	TGTGCCAGCAGTTATGACAGGGGTGGCGAAAAACTGTTTTTT
TRBV11-3	TRBD1	-	TRBJ2-7	CASSSRDSYEQYF	TGTGCCAGCAGCTCGAGGGACAGCTACGAGCAGTACTTC
TRBV25-1	-	-	TRBJ1-1	CASSEVQGNTEAFF	TGTGCCAGCAGTGAAGTCCAGGGCAACACTGAAGCTTTCTTT
TRBV27	TRBD1	-	TRBJ2-7	CASSPTGAGEQYF	TGTGCCAGCAGTCCGACAGGGGCAGGCGAGCAGTACTTC
TRBV2	TRBD2	-	TRBJ2-7	CASSRLAGSYEQYF	TGTGCCAGCAGTAGACTAGCGGGATCCTACGAGCAGTACTTC
TRBV4-3	TRBD1	-	TRBJ1-5	CASSQETVGQGQPQHF	TGCGCCAGCAGCCAAGAAACCGTAGGACAGGGCCAGCCCCAGCATTTT
TRBV28	TRBD2	-	TRBJ2-5	CASSSPGLAGRQYF	TGTGCCAGCAGTTCCCCGGGACTAGCGGGGAGGCAGTACTTC
TRBV6-5	-	few	TRBJ1-1	CASSSLQKNTEAFF	TGTGCCAGCAGTTCCCTGCAGAAAAACACTGAAGCTTTCTTT
TRBV28	-	few	TRBJ1-3	CASSGFADSGNTIYF	TGTGCCAGCAGTGGATTTGCGGACTCTGGAAACACCATATATTTT
TRBV4-2	-	-	TRBJ2-3	CASSHGGTSPDTQYF	TGTGCCAGCAGCCATGGCGGGACTTCCCCCGATACGCAGTATTTT
TRBV5-6	TRBD1	-	TRBJ1-1	CASSPRTGGHTEAFF	TGTGCCAGCAGCCCCCGGACAGGGGGACACACTGAAGCTTTCTTT
TRBV30	-	-	TRBJ1-2	CAWSVGTLYGYTF	TGTGCCTGGAGTGTAGGGACACTCTATGGCTACACCTTC
TRBV11-3	-	-	TRBJ2-7	CASSSWQGSSYEQYF	TGTGCCAGCAGCTCTTGGCAGGGGTCGTCCTACGAGCAGTACTTC
TRBV6-5	TRBD1	-	TRBJ2-7	CASSYTGGQGPYEQYF	TGTGCCAGCAGTTACACAGGGGGTCAGGGACCCTACGAGCAGTACTTC
TRBV4-3	-	-	TRBJ2-1	CASSLRSNEQFF	TGCGCCAGCAGCCTCAGGTCAAATGAGCAGTTCTTC
TRBV19	TRBD1	-	TRBJ2-3	CASSTGDRGTDTQYF	TGTGCCAGTAGCACAGGGGATCGAGGCACAGATACGCAGTATTTT
TRBV4-3	TRBD2	-	TRBJ2-1	CASSQDPAGAYNEQFF	TGCGCCAGCAGCCAAGATCCAGCGGGAGCTTACAATGAGCAGTTCTTC
TRBV6-1	-	-	TRBJ2-7	CASSEGGAGDYEQYF	TGTGCCAGCAGTGAAGGCGGGGCCGGGGACTACGAGCAGTACTTC